Described below is a single T cell receptor beta chain sequence and its context. No antigen is known for it. Some clones are missing from TCRdb's copy, which holds only in-frame ones; the method was immunoSEQ multiplex PCR. The table shows some 1,600,000 clones, with approximately 98% occurring only once. This specimen belongs to a study of shared clonotypes between healthy human individuals. Study-level information: Donors consisted of a couple of women and a few men between 18 and 49. Each donor's CD4 naive and CD4 memory cells filled three plates apiece, CD8 naive two, and CD8 memory one. Study-level findings and limits: Some clonotypes were shared by all four sorted-subset donors, while others were not shared. The non-shared ones had lower generation probabilities than the shared ones.

With 5 bases clipped from V and 2 bases from J, the junction kept 10 bases outside the gene matches. The CDR3 has 17 amino acids. The germline gives CDR1 SEHNR, CDR2 FQNEAQ (reference sequence). It was into CD45RA+ naive and CD45RA-negative memory subsets that the CD4+ cells were split. V is TRBV7-9 and J is TRBJ1-3; TRBD1 aligns across 9 bases. Sequencing input: naive CD4+ T cells sorted from blood. Subset described: CD45RA+ positively selected. This clonotype was obtained from a man aged 25-45 years in good health. The CDR3 DNA reads as TGTGCCAGCAGCCCCCCAACAGGGGGCTCGGCTGGAAACACCATATATTTT. Amino acids: CASSPPTGGSAGNTIYF.